These T cell receptor beta chains were read from a single sample in a study of spatial heterogeneity in lung cancer. Using its own MiXCR run on the 5' RACE reads, TCRdb lists one record per CDR3 protein. The data hold about 120,000 distinct CDR3 sequences, with 9.5% to 15% observed a single time. Material: PBMCs, obtained at follow-up. The origin of the receptors is a male donor with early-stage non-small cell lung cancer. The conserved cysteine and the conserved F or W are not part of the CDR3 here.

V: TRBV7-9
J: TRBJ2-3
CDR3: ASSRLEGRTDTQY

V: TRBV25-1
J: TRBJ2-7
CDR3: ASSEIQGYEQY

V: TRBV2
J: TRBJ1-1
CDR3: ASSEDGRNTEAF

V: TRBV6-6
J: TRBJ2-1
CDR3: ASSYVRDEQF

V: TRBV6-2/TRBV6-3
J: TRBJ1-2
CDR3: ASSYIENYGYT

V: TRBV6-6
J: TRBJ2-7
CDR3: ASSYLGQGSHEQY

V: TRBV9
J: TRBJ2-3
CDR3: ASSVAEGWGADTQY

V: TRBV5-5
J: TRBJ1-2
CDR3: ASSFPGDKDGYT

V: TRBV18
J: TRBJ2-2
CDR3: ASSPPAGELF

V: TRBV28
J: TRBJ1-2
CDR3: ASSTQGQGAPYGYT

V: TRBV5-1
J: TRBJ1-1
CDR3: ASSSNSGTANTEAF

V: TRBV19
J: TRBJ2-5
CDR3: ARRDKQETQY

V: TRBV27
J: TRBJ1-1
CDR3: ASRQTGRLLNTEAF

V: TRBV29-1
J: TRBJ1-2
CDR3: SSGEPYGYT

V: TRBV12-5
J: TRBJ2-2
CDR3: ASGDPPPGNGELF

V: TRBV5-1
J: TRBJ2-5
CDR3: ASSLDGDRGLEGTQY

V: TRBV10-3
J: TRBJ2-3
CDR3: AIRSAGSSTDTQY

V: TRBV4-3
J: TRBJ2-1
CDR3: ASSLDRGPNEQF

V: TRBV19
J: TRBJ1-5
CDR3: ASSMHRGPQPQH

V: TRBV5-1
J: TRBJ2-7
CDR3: ASSAGGSYEQY

V: TRBV11-3
J: TRBJ2-3
CDR3: ASSLGVQPSTDTQY

V: TRBV6-5
J: TRBJ1-3
CDR3: ASSYAGRAGNTIY

V: TRBV30
J: TRBJ1-1
CDR3: AWSWAAGTEAF

V: TRBV11-2
J: TRBJ1-2
CDR3: ASSSYYGYT